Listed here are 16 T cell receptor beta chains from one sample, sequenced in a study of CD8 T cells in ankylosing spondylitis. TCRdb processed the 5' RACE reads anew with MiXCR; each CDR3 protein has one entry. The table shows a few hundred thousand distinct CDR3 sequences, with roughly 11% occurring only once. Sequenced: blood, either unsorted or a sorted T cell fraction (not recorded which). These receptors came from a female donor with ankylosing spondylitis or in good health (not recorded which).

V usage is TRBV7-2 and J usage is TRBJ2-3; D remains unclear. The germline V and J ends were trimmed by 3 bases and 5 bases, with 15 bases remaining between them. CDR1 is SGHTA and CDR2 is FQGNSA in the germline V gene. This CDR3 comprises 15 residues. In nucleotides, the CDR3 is TGTGCCAGCAGCTTCGGTGGTAGCTGGGGAGATACGCAGTATTTT. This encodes CASSFGGSWGDTQYF. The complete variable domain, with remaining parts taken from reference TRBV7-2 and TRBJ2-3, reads GAGVSQSPSNKVTEKGKDVELRCDPISGHTALYWYRQSLGQGLEFLIYFQGNSAPDKSGLPSDRFSAERTGGSVSTLTIQRTQQEDSAVYLCASSFGGSWGDTQYFGPGTRLTVL.

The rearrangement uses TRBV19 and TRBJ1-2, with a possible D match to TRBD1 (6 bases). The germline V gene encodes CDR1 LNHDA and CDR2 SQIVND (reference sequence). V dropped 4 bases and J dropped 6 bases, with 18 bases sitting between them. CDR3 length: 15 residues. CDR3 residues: CASSTRTAPYNGYTF. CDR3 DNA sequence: TGTGCCAGTAGTACAAGGACAGCTCCCTACAATGGCTACACCTTC.

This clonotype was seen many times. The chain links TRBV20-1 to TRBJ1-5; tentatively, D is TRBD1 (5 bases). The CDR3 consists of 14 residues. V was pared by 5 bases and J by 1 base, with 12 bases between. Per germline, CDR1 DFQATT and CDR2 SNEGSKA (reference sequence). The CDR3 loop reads CSARDPWSNQPQHF. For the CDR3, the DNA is TGCAGTGCTCGGGACCCATGGAGCAATCAGCCCCAGCATTTT.

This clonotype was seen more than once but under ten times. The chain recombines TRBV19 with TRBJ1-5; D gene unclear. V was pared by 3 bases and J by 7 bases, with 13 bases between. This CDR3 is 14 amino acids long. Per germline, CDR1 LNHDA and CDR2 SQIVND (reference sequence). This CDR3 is CASSIPRPEQPQHF. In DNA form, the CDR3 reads TGTGCCAGTAGTATTCCTAGGCCGGAGCAGCCCCAGCATTTT.

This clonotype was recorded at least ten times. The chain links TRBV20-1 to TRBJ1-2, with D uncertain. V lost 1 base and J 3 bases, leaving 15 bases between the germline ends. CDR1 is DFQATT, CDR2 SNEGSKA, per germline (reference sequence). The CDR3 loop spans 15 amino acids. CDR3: CSARGSDGGYYGYTF. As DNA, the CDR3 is TGCAGTGCTAGAGGTTCGGACGGTGGATACTATGGCTACACCTTC.

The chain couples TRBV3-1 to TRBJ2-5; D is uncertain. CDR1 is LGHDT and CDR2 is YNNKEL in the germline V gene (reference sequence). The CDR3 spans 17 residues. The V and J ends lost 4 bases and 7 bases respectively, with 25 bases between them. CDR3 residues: CASSPKPGLPPSGTQYF. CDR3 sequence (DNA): TGTGCCAGCAGCCCAAAACCGGGCCTACCCCCTTCGGGGACCCAGTACTTC.

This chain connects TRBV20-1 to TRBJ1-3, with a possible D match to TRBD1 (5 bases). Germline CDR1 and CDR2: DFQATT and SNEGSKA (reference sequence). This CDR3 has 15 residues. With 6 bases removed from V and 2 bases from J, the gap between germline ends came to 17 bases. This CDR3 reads CSARDGAGTGNTIYF. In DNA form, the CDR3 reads TGCAGTGCCCGAGACGGGGCAGGGACTGGAAACACCATATATTTT.

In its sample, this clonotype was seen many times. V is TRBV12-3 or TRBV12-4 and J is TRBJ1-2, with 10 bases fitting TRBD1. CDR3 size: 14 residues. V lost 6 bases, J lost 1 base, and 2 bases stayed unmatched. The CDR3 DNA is TGTGCCAGCAGCGGGACAGGGGATAACTATGGCTACACCTTC. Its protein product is CASSGTGDNYGYTF.

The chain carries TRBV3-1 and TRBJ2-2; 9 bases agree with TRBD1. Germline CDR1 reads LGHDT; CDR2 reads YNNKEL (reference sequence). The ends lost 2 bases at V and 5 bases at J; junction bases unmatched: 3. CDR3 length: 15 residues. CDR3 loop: CASSQPGTGTGELFF. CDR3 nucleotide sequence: TGTGCCAGCAGCCAACCCGGGACAGGGACCGGGGAGCTGTTTTTT.

DNA for the CDR3: TGTGCCACCAGCAGAGATCTGGCCCCCGAGGGACTCACGTATTTT. This sequence encodes CATSRDLAPEGLTYF. This chain joins TRBV15 and TRBJ2-3; perhaps TRBD2 as D (6 bases). Trimming removed 0 bases from V and 14 bases from J, with 21 bases in between. Germline V gene sequence: CDR1 LNHNV, CDR2 YYDKDF (reference sequence). The CDR3 has 15 amino acids.

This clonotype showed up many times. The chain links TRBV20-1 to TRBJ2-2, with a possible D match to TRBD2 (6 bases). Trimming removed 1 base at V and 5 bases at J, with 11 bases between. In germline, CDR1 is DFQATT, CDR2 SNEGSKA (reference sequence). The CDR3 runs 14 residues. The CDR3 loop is CSARVVGRTGELFF. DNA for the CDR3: TGCAGTGCTAGAGTCGTAGGGAGGACCGGGGAGCTGTTTTTT.

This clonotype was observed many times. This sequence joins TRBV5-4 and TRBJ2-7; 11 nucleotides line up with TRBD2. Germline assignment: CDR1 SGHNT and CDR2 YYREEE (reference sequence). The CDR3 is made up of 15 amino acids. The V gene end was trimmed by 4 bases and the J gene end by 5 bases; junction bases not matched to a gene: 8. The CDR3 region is CASSPESSGRHEQYF. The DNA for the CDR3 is TGTGCCAGCAGCCCGGAGTCTAGCGGGAGGCACGAGCAGTACTTC.

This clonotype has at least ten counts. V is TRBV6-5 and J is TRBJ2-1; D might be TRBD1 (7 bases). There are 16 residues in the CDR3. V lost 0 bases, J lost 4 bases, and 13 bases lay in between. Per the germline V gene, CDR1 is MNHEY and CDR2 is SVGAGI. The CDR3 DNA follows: TGTGCCAGCAGTTACTCGGTGGAGGGGGCTTACAATGAGCAGTTCTTC. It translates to CASSYSVEGAYNEQFF.

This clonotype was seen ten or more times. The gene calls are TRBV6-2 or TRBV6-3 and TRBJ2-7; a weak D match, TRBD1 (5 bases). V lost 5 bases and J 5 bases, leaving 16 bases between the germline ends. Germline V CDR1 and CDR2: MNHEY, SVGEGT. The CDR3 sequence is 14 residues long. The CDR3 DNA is TGTGCCAGCAGTCAGTCGACAGTTAGGAACGAGCAGTACTTC. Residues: CASSQSTVRNEQYF.

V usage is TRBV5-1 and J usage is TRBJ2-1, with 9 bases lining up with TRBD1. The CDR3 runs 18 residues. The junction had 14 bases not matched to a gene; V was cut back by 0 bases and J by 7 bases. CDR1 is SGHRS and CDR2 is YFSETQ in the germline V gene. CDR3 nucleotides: TGCGCCAGCAGCTTGGGAGGGACAGGGAGCTCTCGGACGAATGAGCAGTTCTTC. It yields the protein CASSLGGTGSSRTNEQFF. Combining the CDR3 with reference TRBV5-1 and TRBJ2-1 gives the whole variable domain KAGVTQTPRYLIKTRGQQVTLSCSPISGHRSVSWYQQTPGQGLQFLFEYFSETQRNKGNFPGRFSGRQFSNSRSEMNVSTLELGDSALYLCASSLGGTGSSRTNEQFFGPGTRLTVL.

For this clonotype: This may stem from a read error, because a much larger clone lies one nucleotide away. The CDR3 nucleotides read TGCAGTGCTAGAGATCAACGGACCGGGGAGCTGATTTTT. This codes for CSARDQRTGELIF. The V call is TRBV20-1, the J call TRBJ2-2; perhaps TRBD2 as D (5 bases). The CDR3 length is 13 residues. In germline, CDR1 is DFQATT, CDR2 SNEGSKA (reference sequence).